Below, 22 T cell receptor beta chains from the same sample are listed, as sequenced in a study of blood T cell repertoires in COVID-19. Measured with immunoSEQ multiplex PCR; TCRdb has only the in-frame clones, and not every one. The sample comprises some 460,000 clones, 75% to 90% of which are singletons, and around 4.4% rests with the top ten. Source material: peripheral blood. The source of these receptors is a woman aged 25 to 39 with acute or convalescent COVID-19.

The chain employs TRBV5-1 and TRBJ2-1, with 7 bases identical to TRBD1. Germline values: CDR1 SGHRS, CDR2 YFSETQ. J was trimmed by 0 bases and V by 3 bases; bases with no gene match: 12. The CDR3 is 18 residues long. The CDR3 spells CASSWPYGQASSYNEQFF. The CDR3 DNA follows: TGCGCCAGCAGCTGGCCCTACGGACAGGCTAGCTCCTACAATGAGCAGTTCTTC. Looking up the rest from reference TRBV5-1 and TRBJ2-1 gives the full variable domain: KAGVTQTPRYLIKTRGQQVTLSCSPISGHRSVSWYQQTPGQGLQFLFEYFSETQRNKGNFPGRFSGRQFSNSRSEMNVSTLELGDSALYLCASSWPYGQASSYNEQFFGPGTRLTVL.

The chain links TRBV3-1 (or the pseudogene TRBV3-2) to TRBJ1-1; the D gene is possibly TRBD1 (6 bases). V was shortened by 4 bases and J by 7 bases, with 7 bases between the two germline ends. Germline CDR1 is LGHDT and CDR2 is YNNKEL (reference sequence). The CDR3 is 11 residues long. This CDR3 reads CASSLQGEAFF. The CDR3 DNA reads TGTGCCAGCAGCCTACAGGGTGAAGCTTTCTTT.

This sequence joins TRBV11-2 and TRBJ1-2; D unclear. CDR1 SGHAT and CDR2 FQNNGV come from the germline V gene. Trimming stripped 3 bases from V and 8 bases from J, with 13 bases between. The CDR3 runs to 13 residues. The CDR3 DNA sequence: TGTGCCAGCAGCTTCACCCGGGAAAGCGGCTACACCTTC. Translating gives CASSFTRESGYTF.

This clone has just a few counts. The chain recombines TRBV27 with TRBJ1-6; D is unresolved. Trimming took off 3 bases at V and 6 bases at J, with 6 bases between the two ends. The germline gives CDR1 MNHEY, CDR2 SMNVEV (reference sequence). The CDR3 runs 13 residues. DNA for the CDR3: TGTGCCAGCAGTTTCGTGTTTAATTCACCCCTCCACTTT. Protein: CASSFVFNSPLHF.

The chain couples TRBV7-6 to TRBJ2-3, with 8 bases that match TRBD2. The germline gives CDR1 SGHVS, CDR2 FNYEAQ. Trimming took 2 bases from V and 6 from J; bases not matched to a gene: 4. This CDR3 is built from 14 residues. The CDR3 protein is CASSLSGGADTQYF. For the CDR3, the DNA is TGTGCCAGCAGCTTATCCGGGGGGGCCGATACGCAGTATTTT.

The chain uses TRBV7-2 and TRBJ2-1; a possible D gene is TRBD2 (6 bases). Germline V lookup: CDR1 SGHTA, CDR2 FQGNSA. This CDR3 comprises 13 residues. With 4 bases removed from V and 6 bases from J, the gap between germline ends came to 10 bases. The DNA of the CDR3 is TGTGCCAGCAGCTGGACTAACCTCAATGAGCAGTTCTTC. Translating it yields CASSWTNLNEQFF.

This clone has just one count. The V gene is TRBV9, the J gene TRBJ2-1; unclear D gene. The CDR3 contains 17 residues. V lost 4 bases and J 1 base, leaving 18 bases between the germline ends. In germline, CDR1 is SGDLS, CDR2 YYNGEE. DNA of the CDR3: TGTGCCAGCAGCCCCACCTCTGTTTATAGTTCCTACAATGAGCAGTTCTTC. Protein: CASSPTSVYSSYNEQFF.

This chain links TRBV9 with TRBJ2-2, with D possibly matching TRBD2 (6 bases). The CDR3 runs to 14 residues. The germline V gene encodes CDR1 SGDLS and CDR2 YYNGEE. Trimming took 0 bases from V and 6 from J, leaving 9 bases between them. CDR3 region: CASSVGTGAGELFF. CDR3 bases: TGTGCCAGCAGCGTAGGTACGGGGGCCGGGGAGCTGTTTTTT. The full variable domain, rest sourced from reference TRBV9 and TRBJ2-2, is DSGVTQTPKHLITATGQRVTLRCSPRSGDLSVYWYQQSLDQGLQFLIQYYNGEERAKGNILERFSAQQFPDLHSELNLSSLELGDSALYFCASSVGTGAGELFFGEGSRLTVL.

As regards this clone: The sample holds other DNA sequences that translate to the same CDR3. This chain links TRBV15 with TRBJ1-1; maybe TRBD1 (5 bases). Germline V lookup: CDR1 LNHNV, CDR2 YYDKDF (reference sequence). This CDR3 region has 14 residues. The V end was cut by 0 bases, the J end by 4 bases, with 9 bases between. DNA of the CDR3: TGTGCCACCAGCAGAGATCCGGGGGGCACTGAAGCTTTCTTT. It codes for CATSRDPGGTEAFF.

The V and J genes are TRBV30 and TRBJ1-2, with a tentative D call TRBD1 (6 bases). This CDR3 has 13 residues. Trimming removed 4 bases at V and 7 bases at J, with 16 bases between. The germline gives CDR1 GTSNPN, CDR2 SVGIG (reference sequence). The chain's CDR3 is CAWTFRGSFGYTF. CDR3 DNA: TGTGCCTGGACCTTCAGGGGTTCGTTTGGCTACACCTTC.

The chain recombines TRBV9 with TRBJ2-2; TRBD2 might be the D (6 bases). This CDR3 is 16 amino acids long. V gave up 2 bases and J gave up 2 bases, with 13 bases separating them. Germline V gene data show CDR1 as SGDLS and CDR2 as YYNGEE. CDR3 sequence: CASSVGGGGNTGELFF. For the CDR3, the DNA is TGTGCCAGCAGCGTCGGTGGGGGAGGAAACACCGGGGAGCTGTTTTTT.

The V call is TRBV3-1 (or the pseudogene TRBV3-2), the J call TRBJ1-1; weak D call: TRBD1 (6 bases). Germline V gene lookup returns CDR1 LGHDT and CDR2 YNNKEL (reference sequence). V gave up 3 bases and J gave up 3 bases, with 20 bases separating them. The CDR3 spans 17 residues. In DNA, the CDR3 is TGTGCCAGCAGCCACCCTCCTCGGGACACCTTCTACACTGAAGCTTTCTTT. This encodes CASSHPPRDTFYTEAFF.

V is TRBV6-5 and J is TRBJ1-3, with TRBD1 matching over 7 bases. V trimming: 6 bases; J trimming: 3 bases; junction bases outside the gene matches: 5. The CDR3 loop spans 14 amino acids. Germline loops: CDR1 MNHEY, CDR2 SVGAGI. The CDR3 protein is CASRRDRDGNTIYF. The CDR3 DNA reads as TGTGCCAGCAGGAGAGACAGGGATGGAAACACCATATATTTT.

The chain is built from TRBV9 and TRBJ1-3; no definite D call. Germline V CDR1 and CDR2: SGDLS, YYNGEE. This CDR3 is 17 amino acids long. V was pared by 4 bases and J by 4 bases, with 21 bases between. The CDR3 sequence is CASSPFQAFSSGNTIYF. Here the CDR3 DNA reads TGTGCCAGCAGCCCCTTCCAAGCCTTTTCGTCCGGAAACACCATATATTTT.

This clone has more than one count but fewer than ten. CDR3 sequence reads: CASSRRDRDTEAFF. The CDR3, as DNA: TGTGCCAGCAGCAGGAGGGACAGGGACACTGAAGCTTTCTTT. This chain joins TRBV21-1 and TRBJ1-1; whether TRBD1, the table's D call, matches the DNA was not checked. TRBV21-1 is a known pseudogene. The CDR3 spans 14 residues.

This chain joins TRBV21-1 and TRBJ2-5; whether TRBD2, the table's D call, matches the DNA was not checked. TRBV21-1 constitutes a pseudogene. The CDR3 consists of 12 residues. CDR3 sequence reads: CAGDREQETQYF. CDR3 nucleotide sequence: TGTGCCGGTGACCGGGAGCAGGAGACCCAGTACTTC.

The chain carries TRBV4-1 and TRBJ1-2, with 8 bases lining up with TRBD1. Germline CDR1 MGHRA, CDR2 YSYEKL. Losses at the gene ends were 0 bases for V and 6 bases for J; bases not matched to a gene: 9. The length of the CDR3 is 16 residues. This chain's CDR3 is CASSQEGAPTGDGYTF. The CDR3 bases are TGCGCCAGCAGCCAAGAGGGGGCCCCGACAGGGGATGGCTACACCTTC.

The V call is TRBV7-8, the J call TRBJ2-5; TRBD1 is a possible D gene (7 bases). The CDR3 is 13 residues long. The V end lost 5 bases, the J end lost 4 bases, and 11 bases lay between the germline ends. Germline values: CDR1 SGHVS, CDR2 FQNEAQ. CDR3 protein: CASSAGQRETQYF. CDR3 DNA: TGTGCCAGCAGCGCGGGACAGCGAGAGACCCAGTACTTC.

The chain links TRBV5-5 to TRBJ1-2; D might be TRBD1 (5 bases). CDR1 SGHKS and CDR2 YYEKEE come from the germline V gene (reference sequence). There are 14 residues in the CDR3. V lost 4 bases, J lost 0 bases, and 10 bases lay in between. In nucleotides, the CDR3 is TGTGCCAGCAGCCAGACAGCAACTAACTATGGCTACACCTTC. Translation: CASSQTATNYGYTF.

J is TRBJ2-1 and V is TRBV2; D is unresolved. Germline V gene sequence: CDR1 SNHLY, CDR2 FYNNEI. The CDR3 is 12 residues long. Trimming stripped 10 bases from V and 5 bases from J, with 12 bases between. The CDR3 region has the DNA TGTGCCACTATGACTCTACACAATGAGCAGTTCTTC. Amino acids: CATMTLHNEQFF.

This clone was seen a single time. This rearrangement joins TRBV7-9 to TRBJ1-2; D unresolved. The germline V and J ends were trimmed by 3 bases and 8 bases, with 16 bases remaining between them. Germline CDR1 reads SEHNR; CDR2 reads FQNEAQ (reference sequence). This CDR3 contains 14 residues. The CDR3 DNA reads TGTGCCAGCAGCTTGGTAGGAGGCTCGGAAGGCTACACCTTC. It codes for CASSLVGGSEGYTF.

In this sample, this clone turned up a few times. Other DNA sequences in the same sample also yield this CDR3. CDR3 residues: CASSLGQGGGYTF. The CDR3 nucleotides read TGTGCCAGCAGCCTCGGACAGGGGGGTGGCTACACCTTC. V is TRBV27 and J is TRBJ1-2, with 10 nucleotides matching TRBD1. CDR3 length equals 13 residues. Germline CDR1 reads MNHEY; CDR2 reads SMNVEV (reference sequence). V shed 6 bases and J 7 bases; nucleotides not matched to a gene: 5.